Presented here are 22 T cell receptor beta chains from one specimen sequenced in a study of shared clonotypes between healthy human individuals. Naivety among CD8 cells was defined by CD45RO negativity and positive CCR7 selection, thereby excluding terminally differentiated effector memory CD45RA+ cells. Libraries were prepared by immunoSEQ multiplex PCR; TCRdb keeps only in-frame clonotypes and omits some of them. The table has hundreds of thousands of clones, about 96% seen once. The specimen sequenced was naive CD8+ T cells sorted from blood. All receptors come from a man aged 30 to 45 in good health.

The chain recombines TRBV5-4 with TRBJ2-3; possible D gene TRBD2, 5 bases. The CDR3 runs 15 residues. V lost 4 bases and J 6 bases, leaving 18 bases between the germline ends. Germline CDR1 reads SGHNT; CDR2 reads YYREEE (reference sequence). The CDR3 DNA follows: TGTGCCAGCAGCCCCGCGGGTGAGAGAAAGGATACGCAGTATTTT. Its translation is CASSPAGERKDTQYF. The complete variable domain, with remaining parts taken from reference TRBV5-4 and TRBJ2-3, reads ETGVTQSPTHLIKTRGQQVTLRCSSQSGHNTVSWYQQALGQGPQFIFQYYREEENGRGNFPPRFSGLQFPNYSSELNVNALELDDSALYLCASSPAGERKDTQYFGPGTRLTVL.

The chain combines TRBV6-1 with TRBJ2-1; D is unclear. The CDR3 sequence is 10 residues long. Germline V gene sequence: CDR1 MNHNS, CDR2 SASEGT. V lost 8 bases, J lost 7 bases, and 6 bases lay in between. The CDR3 loop is CASAANEQFF. As DNA, the CDR3 is TGTGCCAGCGCGGCTAATGAGCAGTTCTTC.

The V call is TRBV5-8, the J call TRBJ2-7; a weak D match, TRBD1 (6 bases). Germline V gene data show CDR1 as SGHTS and CDR2 as YDEGEE. Trimming took 5 bases from V and 5 from J, leaving 14 bases between them. The CDR3 sequence is 13 residues long. The CDR3 protein is CASRTLRGHEQYF. As DNA, the CDR3 is TGTGCCAGCAGGACACTCAGGGGACACGAGCAGTACTTC.

The V and J genes are TRBV4-1 and TRBJ2-1; 11 bases are shared with TRBD1. The V gene end was trimmed by 4 bases and the J gene end by 4 bases; junction bases not matched to a gene: 3. This CDR3 spans 15 amino acids. From germline, CDR1 is MGHRA and CDR2 YSYEKL. CDR3 loop: CASSRGQGGYNEQFF. CDR3 in DNA: TGCGCCAGCAGCCGGGGACAGGGGGGTTACAATGAGCAGTTCTTC.

A note on this clone: Other nucleotide sequences in the sample specify the same CDR3. The chain combines TRBV7-9 with TRBJ2-7; D not resolved. CDR1 SEHNR and CDR2 FQNEAQ come from the germline V gene (reference sequence). With 6 bases removed from V and 3 bases from J, the gap between germline ends came to 6 bases. CDR3 length equals 11 residues. CDR3 loop: CASSNNYEQYF. CDR3 sequence (DNA): TGTGCCAGCAGTAATAACTACGAGCAGTACTTC.

The V gene is TRBV27, the J gene TRBJ2-7; TRBD2 aligns across 9 bases. V was clipped by 7 bases and J by 5 bases; unmatched bases: 12. The CDR3 spans 15 residues. Germline V gene lookup returns CDR1 MNHEY and CDR2 SMNVEV (reference sequence). For the CDR3, the DNA is TGTGCCAGCAAGGGTGGGGTGGGACTAGCTCACGAGCAGTACTTC. Its translation: CASKGGVGLAHEQYF.

In its sample, this clone was seen once. The J gene is TRBJ2-1, the V gene TRBV11-3; D assignment may be TRBD1 or TRBD2 (5 bases each). Trimming took 1 base from V and 14 from J, leaving 12 bases between them. The CDR3 contains 12 residues. CDR1 SGHNT and CDR2 YENEEA come from the germline V gene. The CDR3 DNA reads TGTGCCAGCAGCTTAGGGGACGGGCCGGAGTTCTTC. As protein: CASSLGDGPEFF.

The V and J genes are TRBV5-1 and TRBJ2-6; no firm D call. This CDR3 has 19 residues. Germline values: CDR1 SGHRS, CDR2 YFSETQ. The germline V and J ends were trimmed by 0 bases and 0 bases, with 16 bases remaining between them. CDR3 sequence: CASSLAAVGLSSGANVLTF. The CDR3 DNA is TGCGCCAGCAGCTTGGCGGCCGTCGGCCTATCCTCTGGGGCCAACGTCCTGACTTTC.

V gene TRBV11-2 combines with J gene TRBJ2-3; D is perhaps TRBD1 or TRBD2 (6 bases each). The CDR3 covers 16 residues. Between the trimmed V and J ends, which lost 3 bases and 2 bases, there was a span of 15 bases. The germline V gene encodes CDR1 SGHAT and CDR2 FQNNGV. In DNA form, the CDR3 reads TGTGCCAGCAGCTTGGGGGGCCTTCGATTCACAGATACGCAGTATTTT. It specifies CASSLGGLRFTDTQYF.

V usage is TRBV5-1 and J usage is TRBJ2-7, with TRBD2 identical over 10 bases. The CDR3 is made up of 17 amino acids. Germline assignment: CDR1 SGHRS and CDR2 YFSETQ. J was trimmed by 3 bases and V by 0 bases; bases with no gene match: 9. The CDR3 region is CASSLDPSLAGVYEQYF. CDR3 DNA sequence: TGCGCCAGCAGCTTGGACCCCTCCCTAGCGGGGGTCTACGAGCAGTACTTC.

The rearrangement uses TRBV11-2 and TRBJ2-1, with D perhaps matching TRBD2 (7 bases). The CDR3 is 14 amino acids. V was clipped by 5 bases and J by 8 bases, with 16 bases between them. In germline, CDR1 is SGHAT, CDR2 FQNNGV. CDR3 amino acids: CASSKEGGSYEQFF. Here the CDR3 DNA reads TGTGCCAGCAGCAAAGAGGGGGGGAGCTATGAGCAGTTCTTC.

V gene TRBV5-1 combines with J gene TRBJ2-1, with D maybe TRBD2 (6 bases). The germline V gene has CDR1 SGHRS and CDR2 YFSETQ. The length of the CDR3 is 13 residues. V lost 4 bases and J lost 4, with 9 bases in between. The CDR3 nucleotides read TGCGCCAGCAGCAAGACTAGTTACAATGAGCAGTTCTTC. Residues: CASSKTSYNEQFF.

This clone showed up just once. The chain employs TRBV7-8 and TRBJ2-7, with D hard to call. This CDR3 has 13 amino acids. The V end lost 1 base, the J end lost 0 bases, and 4 bases lay between the germline ends. CDR1 and CDR2 (germline): SGHVS, FQNEAQ. CDR3 region: CASSLEDSYEQYF. The CDR3 DNA is TGTGCCAGCAGCTTAGAGGACTCCTACGAGCAGTACTTC.

The V call is TRBV30, the J call TRBJ2-7, with a tentative D call TRBD1 (6 bases). The CDR3 extends over 13 amino acids. Germline values: CDR1 GTSNPN, CDR2 SVGIG (reference sequence). The V gene lost 5 bases and the J gene lost 5 bases, with 16 bases spanning the gap. CDR3 sequence: CAWSFGGMNEQYF. CDR3 nucleotide sequence: TGTGCCTGGTCATTTGGGGGCATGAACGAGCAGTACTTC.

This clone was observed a handful of times. The rearrangement links TRBV29-1 to TRBJ2-2; 10 nucleotides agree with TRBD2. Germline V gene sequence: CDR1 SQVTM, CDR2 ANQGSEA. This CDR3 is built from 13 residues. Germline trimming cut 8 bases from V and 6 bases from J; bases unmatched to any gene: 6. The CDR3 spells CSTSGRGSGELFF. CDR3 bases: TGCAGCACCAGCGGGAGGGGATCCGGGGAGCTGTTTTTT.

This chain links TRBV7-6 with TRBJ2-3, with 8 bases lining up with TRBD1. The germline V gene encodes CDR1 SGHVS and CDR2 FNYEAQ. Trimming cost V 1 base and J 0 bases; bases outside gene matches: 6. The length of the CDR3 is 17 residues. The CDR3 here is CASSLDPTGASTDTQYF. The DNA of the CDR3 is TGTGCCAGCAGCTTAGATCCGACAGGGGCTAGCACAGATACGCAGTATTTT.

The rearrangement uses TRBV7-9 and TRBJ2-1, with 12 bases that match TRBD2. The length of the CDR3 is 16 residues. The germline V gene encodes CDR1 SEHNR and CDR2 FQNEAQ (reference sequence). J lost 4 bases, V lost 4 bases, and 5 bases had no gene match. The CDR3, as DNA: TGTGCCAGCAGCTCCGGACTAGCGGGGAGGTACAATGAGCAGTTCTTC. Protein sequence: CASSSGLAGRYNEQFF.

In the case of this clone: Within the sample, other DNA sequences also encode this same CDR3. Here the CDR3 reads CASSLGGEQYF. CDR3 nucleotide sequence: TGTGCCAGCAGCTTGGGCGGCGAGCAGTACTTC. This rearrangement joins TRBV5-6 to TRBJ2-7; D not certain. CDR1 and CDR2 (germline): SGHDT, YYEEEE. V lost 0 bases and J 6 bases, leaving 4 bases between the germline ends. The CDR3 has 11 amino acids. The full variable domain, in which reference TRBV5-6 and TRBJ2-7 provide the parts outside the CDR3, is DAGVTQSPTHLIKTRGQQVTLRCSPKSGHDTVSWYQQALGQGPQFIFQYYEEEERQRGNFPDRFSGHQFPNYSSELNVNALLLGDSALYLCASSLGGEQYFGPGTRLTVT.

This chain connects TRBV14 to TRBJ2-1, with 9 bases that match TRBD2. Germline lookup yields CDR1 SGHDN and CDR2 FVKESK. V lost 3 bases and J lost 5; bases outside the gene matches: 5. The CDR3 totals 15 residues. The CDR3 spells CASSQSSGSHNEQFF. The CDR3, as DNA: TGTGCCAGCAGCCAGAGTAGCGGGAGCCACAATGAGCAGTTCTTC.

The V call is TRBV5-1, the J call TRBJ1-2, with no clear D. V lost 4 bases and J 7 bases, leaving 17 bases between the germline ends. This CDR3 has 14 amino acids. Germline CDR1 and CDR2: SGHRS and YFSETQ. The CDR3 region has the DNA TGCGCCAGCAGCAACGGACCCGAGGTCGTTGGCTACACCTTC. Its protein product is CASSNGPEVVGYTF.

This chain links TRBV4-1 with TRBJ2-2, with D unresolved. The CDR3 is 13 residues long. Germline V gene sequence: CDR1 MGHRA, CDR2 YSYEKL. The V end was cut by 1 base, the J end by 6 bases, with 6 bases between. CDR3 residues: CASSQVFSGELFF. The CDR3, as DNA: TGCGCCAGCAGCCAAGTTTTTTCCGGGGAGCTGTTTTTT.

The chain links TRBV15 to TRBJ2-7; perhaps TRBD2 as D (5 bases). V was clipped by 4 bases and J by 4 bases, with 14 bases between them. The CDR3 consists of 14 residues. Looked up from germline, CDR1 is LNHNV and CDR2 is YYDKDF (reference sequence). CDR3 sequence reads: CATSTKDWIYEQYF. The CDR3, as DNA: TGTGCCACCAGCACAAAGGACTGGATATACGAGCAGTACTTC. Combining the CDR3 with reference TRBV15 and TRBJ2-7 gives the whole variable domain DAMVIQNPRYQVTQFGKPVTLSCSQTLNHNVMYWYQQKSSQAPKLLFHYYDKDFNNEADTPDNFQSRRPNTSFCFLDIRSPGLGDTAMYLCATSTKDWIYEQYFGPGTRLTVT.